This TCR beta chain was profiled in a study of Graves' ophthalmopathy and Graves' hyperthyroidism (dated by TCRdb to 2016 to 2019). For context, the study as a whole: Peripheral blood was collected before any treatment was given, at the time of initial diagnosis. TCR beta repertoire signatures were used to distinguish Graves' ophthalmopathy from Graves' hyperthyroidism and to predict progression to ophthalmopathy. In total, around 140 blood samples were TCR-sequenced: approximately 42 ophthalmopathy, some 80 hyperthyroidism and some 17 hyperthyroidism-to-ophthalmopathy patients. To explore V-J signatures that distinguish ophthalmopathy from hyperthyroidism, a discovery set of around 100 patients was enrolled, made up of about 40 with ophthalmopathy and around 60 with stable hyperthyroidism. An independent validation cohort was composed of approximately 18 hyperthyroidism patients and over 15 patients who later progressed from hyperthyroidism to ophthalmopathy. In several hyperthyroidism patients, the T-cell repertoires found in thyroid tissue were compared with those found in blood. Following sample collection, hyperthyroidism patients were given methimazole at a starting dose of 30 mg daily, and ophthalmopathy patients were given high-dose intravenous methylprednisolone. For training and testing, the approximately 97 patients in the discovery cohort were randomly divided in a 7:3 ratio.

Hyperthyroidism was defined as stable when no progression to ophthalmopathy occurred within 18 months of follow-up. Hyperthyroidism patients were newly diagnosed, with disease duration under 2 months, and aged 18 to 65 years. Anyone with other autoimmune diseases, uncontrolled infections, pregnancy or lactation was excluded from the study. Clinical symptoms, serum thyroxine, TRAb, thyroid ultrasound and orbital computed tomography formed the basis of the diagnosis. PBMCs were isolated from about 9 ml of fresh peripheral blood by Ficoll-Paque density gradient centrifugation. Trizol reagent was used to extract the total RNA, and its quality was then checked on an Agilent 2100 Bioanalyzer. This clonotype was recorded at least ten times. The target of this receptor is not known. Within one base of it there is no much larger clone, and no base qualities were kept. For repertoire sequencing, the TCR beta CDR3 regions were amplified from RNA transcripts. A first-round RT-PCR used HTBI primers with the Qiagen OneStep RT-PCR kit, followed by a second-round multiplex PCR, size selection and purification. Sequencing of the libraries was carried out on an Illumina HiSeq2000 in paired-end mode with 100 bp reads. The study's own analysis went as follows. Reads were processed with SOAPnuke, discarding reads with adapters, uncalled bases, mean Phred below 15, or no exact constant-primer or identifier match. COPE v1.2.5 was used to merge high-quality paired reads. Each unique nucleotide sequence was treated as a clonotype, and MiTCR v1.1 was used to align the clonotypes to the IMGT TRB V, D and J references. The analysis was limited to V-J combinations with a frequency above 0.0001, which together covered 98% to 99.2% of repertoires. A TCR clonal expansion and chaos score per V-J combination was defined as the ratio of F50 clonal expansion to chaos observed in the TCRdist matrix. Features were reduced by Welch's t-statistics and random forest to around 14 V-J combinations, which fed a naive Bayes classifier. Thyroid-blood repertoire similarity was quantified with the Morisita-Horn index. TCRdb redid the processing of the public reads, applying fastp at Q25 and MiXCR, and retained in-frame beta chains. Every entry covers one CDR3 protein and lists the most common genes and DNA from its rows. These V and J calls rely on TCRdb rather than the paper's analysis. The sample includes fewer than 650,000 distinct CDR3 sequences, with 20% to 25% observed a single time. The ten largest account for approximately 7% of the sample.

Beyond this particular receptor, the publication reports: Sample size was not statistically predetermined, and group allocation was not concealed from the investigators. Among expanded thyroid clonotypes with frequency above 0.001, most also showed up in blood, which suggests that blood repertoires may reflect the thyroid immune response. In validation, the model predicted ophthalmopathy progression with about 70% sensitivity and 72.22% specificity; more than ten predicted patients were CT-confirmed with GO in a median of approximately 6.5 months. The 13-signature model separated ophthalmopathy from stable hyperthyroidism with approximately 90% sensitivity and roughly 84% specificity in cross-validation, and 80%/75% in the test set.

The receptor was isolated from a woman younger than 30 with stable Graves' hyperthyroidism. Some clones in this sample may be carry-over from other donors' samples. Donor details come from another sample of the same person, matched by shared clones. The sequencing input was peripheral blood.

The DNA sequence follows: TGTGCCAGTAACCCTAGCGGGCCTACCGGGGAGCTGTTTTTT. Its translation reads: CASNPSGPTGELFF. The chain uses TRBV27 and TRBJ2-2; TRBD2 matches 8 bases in the middle. CDR1 is given as MNHEY and CDR2 as SMNVEV, both from the germline V gene (reference sequence). CDR3 length: 14 amino acids, cysteine to phenylalanine. Here the CDR3 DNA is all that survives: 42 bases in frame from base 1. V ends up 9 bases short and J 5 bases short, with an unmatched junction base count of 8.